This TCR beta chain appears in the sequencing data of a study of cytomegalovirus exposure and HLA in healthy donors. The PCR contained 60 Vbeta and 13 Jbeta primers. TCRdb's copy holds only in-frame clones and misses some; the assay was immunoSEQ multiplex PCR. The data contain around 130,000 clones, 80% of them seen just once; the ten biggest clones take up 5.3%. Notes on this clone: Its antigen is as yet unknown.

Germline V CDR1 and CDR2: SGHDT, YYEEEE. Trimming removed 0 bases from V and 4 bases from J, with 5 bases in between. The CDR3 consists of 12 residues. Study results and caveats: In a later analysis, TCR beta V- and J-gene trimming was associated with a missense DCLRE1C variant. The likely explanation for a cluster of highly shared sequence variants was sequencing artifact. Cytomegalovirus-associated TCR beta chains were listed, numbering 150 to 200. Within an earlier analysis, most TCR beta V segments proved productive either about 90% or about 30% of the time.

The sample taken for sequencing was PBMCs. This receptor was identified in a man aged 25-40 years in good health and CMV-seronegative. This sequence joins TRBV5-6 and TRBJ2-7; D remains ambiguous. CDR3 DNA: TGTGCCAGCAGCTTGGGAGCTTACGAGCAGTACTTC. Translated: CASSLGAYEQYF.